This TCR beta chain was sequenced during a study of blood T cell repertoires in COVID-19. Study summary: PBMCs, B-cell-depleted T cells, or T cells were the source of the cDNA or gDNA that made up the material.

V gave up 5 bases and J gave up 4 bases, with 15 bases separating them. The germline CDR1 and CDR2 sequences are MNHEY and SVGEGT. The CDR3 is made up of 14 amino acids. Libraries were prepared by immunoSEQ multiplex PCR; TCRdb keeps only in-frame clonotypes and omits some of them. The sample lists fewer than 80,000 clones; 70% to 80% were seen once. The receptor's source is a woman older than 75 with active or convalescent COVID-19. The chain employs TRBV6-2 or TRBV6-3 and TRBJ2-7, with D possibly TRBD2 on 6 matching bases. The sequenced sample was peripheral blood. DNA for the CDR3: TGTGCCAGCAGTGGGTTGGGAGGAACGTACGAGCAGTACTTC. Its translation is CASSGLGGTYEQYF.